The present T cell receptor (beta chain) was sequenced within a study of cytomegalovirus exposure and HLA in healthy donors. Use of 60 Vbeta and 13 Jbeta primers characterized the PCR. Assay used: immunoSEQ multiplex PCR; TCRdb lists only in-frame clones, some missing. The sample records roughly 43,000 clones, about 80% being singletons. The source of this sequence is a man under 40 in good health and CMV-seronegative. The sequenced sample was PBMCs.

The CDR3: CASSPREAGYSNQPQHF. CDR3 nucleotides: TGTGCCAGCAGCCCTAGGGAGGCGGGTTATAGCAATCAGCCCCAGCATTTT. The rearrangement joins TRBV7-8 to TRBJ1-5; D is ambiguous. Germline V CDR1 and CDR2: SGHVS, FQNEAQ. The CDR3 loop spans 17 amino acids. The V end lost 5 bases, the J end lost 0 bases, and 17 bases lay between the germline ends.